Listed below are T cell receptor beta chains from one sample, sequenced in a study of OX40 agonist ivuxolimab in advanced cancers. Data came from immunoSEQ multiplex PCR; TCRdb stores just in-frame clones and leaves some out. The data show about 27,000 clones, about 88% seen once. The source material was CD4+ or CD8+ T cells sorted from blood, sampled in a trial of the OX40 agonist ivuxolimab. These receptors all stem from an adult with an advanced solid tumor such as melanoma, head and neck, liver or kidney cancer. CDR3s include the opening cysteine and the closing phenylalanine or tryptophan. The order of the fields is V gene, D gene, J gene, clone size, CDR3 length, CDR3 protein, CDR3 DNA. D genes are given only for firm matches. Expanded clones get a size class; other rows say once, few or many, or leave the size out.

v_gene: TRBV6-5
d_gene: .
j_gene: TRBJ1-1
abundance: .
len: 13
CDR3aa: CASRRAVNTEAFF
CDR3nt: TGTGCCAGCAGACGGGCAGTGAACACTGAAGCTTTCTTT

v_gene: TRBV30
d_gene: .
j_gene: TRBJ2-1
abundance: once
len: 12
CDR3aa: CACGPFSAEQFF
CDR3nt: TGTGCCTGCGGCCCTTTCTCCGCTGAGCAGTTCTTC

v_gene: TRBV29-1
d_gene: TRBD1
j_gene: TRBJ1-4
abundance: .
len: 12
CDR3aa: CSVEGQAEKLFF
CDR3nt: TGCAGCGTTGAGGGACAGGCTGAAAAACTGTTTTTT

v_gene: TRBV28
d_gene: TRBD1
j_gene: TRBJ2-4
abundance: .
len: 15
CDR3aa: CASSVLGTGKNIQYF
CDR3nt: TGTGCCAGCAGTGTTCTCGGGACAGGGAAAAACATTCAGTACTTC

v_gene: TRBV6-5
d_gene: .
j_gene: TRBJ2-5
abundance: .
len: 15
CDR3aa: CASSYGSLYQETQYF
CDR3nt: TGTGCCAGCAGTTACGGATCCCTGTACCAAGAGACCCAGTACTTC

v_gene: TRBV27
d_gene: .
j_gene: TRBJ2-3
abundance: .
len: 14
CDR3aa: CASSLRDGVDTQYF
CDR3nt: TGTGCCAGCAGTTTACGCGACGGGGTAGATACGCAGTATTTT

v_gene: TRBV9
d_gene: .
j_gene: TRBJ2-2
abundance: .
len: 15
CDR3aa: CASSVSLGNTGELFF
CDR3nt: TGTGCCAGCAGCGTAAGTCTAGGGAACACCGGGGAGCTGTTTTTT

v_gene: TRBV5-1
d_gene: .
j_gene: TRBJ2-5
abundance: once
len: 15
CDR3aa: CASSPYLGIQETQYF
CDR3nt: TGCGCCAGCTCCCCTTATTTGGGGATCCAAGAGACCCAGTACTTC

v_gene: TRBV27
d_gene: TRBD1
j_gene: TRBJ2-7
abundance: .
len: 14
CDR3aa: CASSVTGTGREQYF
CDR3nt: TGTGCCAGCAGTGTCACCGGGACAGGGCGAGAGCAGTACTTC

v_gene: TRBV28
d_gene: TRBD2
j_gene: TRBJ2-2
abundance: .
len: 15
CDR3aa: CASISGRASTGELFF
CDR3nt: TGTGCCAGCATCAGCGGGAGGGCCAGCACCGGGGAGCTGTTTTTT

v_gene: TRBV2
d_gene: TRBD2
j_gene: TRBJ2-1
abundance: once
len: 15
CDR3aa: CAASGRGSGSYEQFF
CDR3nt: TGTGCCGCCAGCGGCCGGGGTAGCGGGAGCTATGAGCAGTTCTTC

v_gene: TRBV18
d_gene: .
j_gene: TRBJ1-3
abundance: .
len: 15
CDR3aa: CASSPLRVLGNTIYF
CDR3nt: TGTGCCAGCTCACCACTTAGGGTACTCGGAAACACCATATATTTT

v_gene: TRBV7-3
d_gene: TRBD2
j_gene: TRBJ2-3
abundance: .
len: 14
CDR3aa: CASSFGAGADTQYF
CDR3nt: TGTGCCAGCAGCTTCGGAGCGGGGGCAGATACGCAGTATTTT

v_gene: TRBV4-2
d_gene: .
j_gene: TRBJ2-5
abundance: .
len: 15
CDR3aa: CASSQDWSVRETQYF
CDR3nt: TGTGCCAGCAGCCAAGATTGGTCCGTAAGAGAGACCCAGTACTTC

v_gene: TRBV28
d_gene: TRBD2
j_gene: TRBJ2-7
abundance: .
len: 15
CDR3aa: CASSPLAGGLSEQYF
CDR3nt: TGTGCCAGCAGCCCTCTAGCGGGGGGCCTTAGCGAGCAGTACTTC

v_gene: TRBV28
d_gene: .
j_gene: TRBJ1-4
abundance: .
len: 17
CDR3aa: CASSLAGGLGTNEKLFF
CDR3nt: TGTGCCAGCAGTTTAGCCGGGGGGCTTGGAACTAATGAAAAACTGTTTTTT

v_gene: TRBV25-1
d_gene: TRBD2
j_gene: TRBJ2-3
abundance: .
len: 17
CDR3aa: CASSEYGPGTSSDTQYF
CDR3nt: TGTGCCAGCAGTGAATATGGTCCCGGGACTAGCTCGGATACGCAGTATTTT

v_gene: TRBV28
d_gene: .
j_gene: TRBJ2-7
abundance: .
len: 15
CDR3aa: CASSLLAEVHYEQYF
CDR3nt: TGTGCCAGCAGTTTATTAGCGGAGGTCCACTACGAGCAGTACTTC

v_gene: TRBV6-1
d_gene: .
j_gene: TRBJ1-2
abundance: .
len: 15
CDR3aa: CASSLDSFINYGYTF
CDR3nt: TGTGCCAGCAGCCTAGACAGTTTTATTAACTATGGCTACACCTTC

v_gene: TRBV5-4
d_gene: TRBD1
j_gene: TRBJ2-2
abundance: .
len: 15
CDR3aa: CASSPTGVGTGELFF
CDR3nt: TGTGCCAGCAGCCCGACAGGGGTCGGTACCGGGGAGCTGTTTTTT

v_gene: TRBV10-3
d_gene: .
j_gene: TRBJ1-5
abundance: .
len: 14
CDR3aa: CAIKGPGPYQPQHF
CDR3nt: TGTGCCATCAAGGGGCCAGGACCTTATCAGCCCCAGCATTTT

v_gene: TRBV7-6
d_gene: .
j_gene: TRBJ2-7
abundance: .
len: 14
CDR3aa: CASSLVGGAYEQYF
CDR3nt: TGTGCCAGCAGCTTGGTCGGGGGAGCCTACGAGCAGTACTTC

v_gene: TRBV19
d_gene: .
j_gene: TRBJ2-3
abundance: few
len: 12
CDR3aa: CASSIWGDTQYF
CDR3nt: TGTGCCAGTAGTATTTGGGGGGATACGCAGTATTTT

v_gene: TRBV4-1
d_gene: .
j_gene: TRBJ2-7
abundance: .
len: 12
CDR3aa: CASSQGGYEQYF
CDR3nt: TGCGCCAGCAGCCAAGGCGGCTACGAGCAGTACTTC

v_gene: TRBV5-1
d_gene: .
j_gene: TRBJ1-2
abundance: .
len: 14
CDR3aa: CASGRVRKTYGYTF
CDR3nt: TGCGCCAGCGGCAGGGTTCGAAAGACCTATGGCTACACCTTC

v_gene: TRBV4-2
d_gene: .
j_gene: TRBJ2-2
abundance: once
len: 22
CDR3aa: CASSHRKRRTVMGLITTGELFF
CDR3nt: TGTGCCAGCAGCCACCGCAAGCGCAGAACCGTGATGGGCCTAATCACCACCGGGGAGCTGTTTTTT

v_gene: TRBV6-1
d_gene: .
j_gene: TRBJ1-6
abundance: .
len: 14
CDR3aa: CASSDGPGGSPLHF
CDR3nt: TGTGCCAGCAGTGACGGCCCGGGGGGTTCACCCCTCCACTTT

v_gene: TRBV2
d_gene: .
j_gene: TRBJ2-5
abundance: .
len: 15
CDR3aa: CASLLGGGWGETQYF
CDR3nt: TGTGCCAGCCTCCTAGGAGGGGGCTGGGGGGAGACCCAGTACTTC

v_gene: TRBV4-2
d_gene: .
j_gene: TRBJ2-1
abundance: .
len: 14
CDR3aa: CASSQDLGLVDMFF
CDR3nt: TGTGCCAGCAGCCAAGATCTCGGCCTAGTCGATATGTTCTTC

v_gene: TRBV6-5
d_gene: .
j_gene: TRBJ2-7
abundance: few
len: 14
CDR3aa: CASSYGGGGYEQYF
CDR3nt: TGTGCCAGCAGTTACGGGGGCGGGGGCTACGAGCAGTACTTC

v_gene: TRBV6-5
d_gene: .
j_gene: TRBJ2-7
abundance: .
len: 14
CDR3aa: CASNPTIRSYEQYF
CDR3nt: TGTGCCAGCAATCCAACAATTCGCTCCTACGAGCAGTACTTC

v_gene: TRBV27
d_gene: .
j_gene: TRBJ1-2
abundance: .
len: 13
CDR3aa: CASSLSAVYGYTF
CDR3nt: TGTGCCAGCAGTTTATCGGCGGTCTACGGCTACACCTTC

v_gene: TRBV7-8
d_gene: .
j_gene: TRBJ2-7
abundance: .
len: 14
CDR3aa: CASSFPGQPYEQYF
CDR3nt: TGTGCCAGCAGCTTTCCCGGACAGCCCTACGAGCAGTACTTC

v_gene: TRBV21-1
d_gene: .
j_gene: TRBJ1-5
abundance: medium-sized
len: 16
CDR3aa: CASSKGGRVDNQPQHF
CDR3nt: TGTGCCAGCAGCAAAGGAGGGCGTGTCGACAATCAGCCCCAGCATTTT

v_gene: TRBV2
d_gene: .
j_gene: TRBJ1-1
abundance: .
len: 14
CDR3aa: CASSTQVINTEAFF
CDR3nt: TGTGCCAGCAGTACACAAGTAATCAACACTGAAGCTTTCTTT

v_gene: TRBV9
d_gene: .
j_gene: TRBJ1-6
abundance: .
len: 15
CDR3aa: CASSAPGVEASPLHF
CDR3nt: TGTGCCAGCAGCGCACCAGGGGTAGAGGCTTCACCCCTCCACTTT

v_gene: TRBV2
d_gene: .
j_gene: TRBJ2-3
abundance: .
len: 13
CDR3aa: CASSTGMEDTQYF
CDR3nt: TGTGCCAGCAGTACCGGGATGGAAGATACGCAGTATTTT

v_gene: TRBV11-1
d_gene: .
j_gene: TRBJ2-5
abundance: .
len: 16
CDR3aa: CASSADHRVRQETQYF
CDR3nt: TGTGCCAGCAGCGCAGATCACAGGGTACGGCAAGAGACCCAGTACTTC

v_gene: TRBV5-1
d_gene: .
j_gene: TRBJ1-5
abundance: .
len: 14
CDR3aa: CASGMGYSNQPQHF
CDR3nt: TGCGCCAGCGGAATGGGCTATAGCAATCAGCCCCAGCATTTT

v_gene: TRBV27
d_gene: .
j_gene: TRBJ1-3
abundance: .
len: 15
CDR3aa: CASSLTGSSGNTIYF
CDR3nt: TGTGCCAGCAGCCTCACGGGAAGCTCTGGAAACACCATATATTTT

v_gene: TRBV13
d_gene: TRBD1
j_gene: TRBJ2-7
abundance: .
len: 14
CDR3aa: CASSRTGSSYEQYF
CDR3nt: TGTGCCAGCAGCCGGACAGGTAGCTCCTACGAGCAGTACTTC